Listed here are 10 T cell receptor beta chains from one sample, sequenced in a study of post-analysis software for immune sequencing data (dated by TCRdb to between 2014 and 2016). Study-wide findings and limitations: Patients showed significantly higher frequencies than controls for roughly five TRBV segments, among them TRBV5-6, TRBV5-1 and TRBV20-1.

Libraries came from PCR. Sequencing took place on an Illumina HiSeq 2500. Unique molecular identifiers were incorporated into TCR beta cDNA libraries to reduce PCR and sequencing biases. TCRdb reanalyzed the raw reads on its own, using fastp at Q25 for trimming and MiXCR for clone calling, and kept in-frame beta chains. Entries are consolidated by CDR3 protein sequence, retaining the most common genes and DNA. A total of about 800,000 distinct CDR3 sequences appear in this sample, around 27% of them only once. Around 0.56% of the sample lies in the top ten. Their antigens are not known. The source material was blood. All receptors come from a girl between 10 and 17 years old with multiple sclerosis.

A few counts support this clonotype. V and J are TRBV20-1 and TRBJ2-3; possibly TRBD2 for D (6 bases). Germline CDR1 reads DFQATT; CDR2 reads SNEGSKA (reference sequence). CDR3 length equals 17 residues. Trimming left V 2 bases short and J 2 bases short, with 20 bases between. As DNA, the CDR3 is TGCAGTGCTAGAAGCCCTCTGCGCGGGGAAGACACAGATACGCAGTATTTT. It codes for CSARSPLRGEDTDTQYF.

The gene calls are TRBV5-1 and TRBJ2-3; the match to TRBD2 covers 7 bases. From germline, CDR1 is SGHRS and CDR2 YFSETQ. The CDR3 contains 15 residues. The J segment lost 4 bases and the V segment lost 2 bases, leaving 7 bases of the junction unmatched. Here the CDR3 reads CASSLDGRSSDTQYF. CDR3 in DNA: TGCGCCAGCAGCTTAGACGGGAGGAGCTCAGATACGCAGTATTTT.

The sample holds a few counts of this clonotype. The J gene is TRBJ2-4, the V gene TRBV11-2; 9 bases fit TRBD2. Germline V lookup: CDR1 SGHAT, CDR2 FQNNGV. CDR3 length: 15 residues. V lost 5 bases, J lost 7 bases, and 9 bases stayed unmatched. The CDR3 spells CASSPSAGGTNIQYF. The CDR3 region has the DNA TGTGCCAGCAGCCCCTCGGCGGGGGGGACCAACATTCAGTACTTC.

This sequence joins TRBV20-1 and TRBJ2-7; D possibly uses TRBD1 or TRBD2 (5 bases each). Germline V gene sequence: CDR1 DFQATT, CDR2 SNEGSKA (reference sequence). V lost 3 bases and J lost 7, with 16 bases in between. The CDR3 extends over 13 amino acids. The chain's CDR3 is CSARRGTTWEQYF. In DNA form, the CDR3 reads TGCAGTGCTAGGCGTGGGACCACTTGGGAGCAGTACTTC.

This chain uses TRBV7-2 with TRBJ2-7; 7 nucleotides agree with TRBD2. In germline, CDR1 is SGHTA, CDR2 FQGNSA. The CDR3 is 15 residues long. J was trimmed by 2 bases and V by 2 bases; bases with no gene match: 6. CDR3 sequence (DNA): TGTGCCAGCAGCTTACTAGCGGTCACTCCCTACGAGCAGTACTTC. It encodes CASSLLAVTPYEQYF.

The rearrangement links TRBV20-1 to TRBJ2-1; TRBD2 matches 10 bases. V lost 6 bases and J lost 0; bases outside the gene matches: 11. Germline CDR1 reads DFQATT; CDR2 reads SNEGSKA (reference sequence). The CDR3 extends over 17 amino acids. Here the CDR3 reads CSAETGLAPSSYNEQFF. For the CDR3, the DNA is TGCAGTGCCGAGACGGGACTAGCGCCGAGCTCCTACAATGAGCAGTTCTTC.

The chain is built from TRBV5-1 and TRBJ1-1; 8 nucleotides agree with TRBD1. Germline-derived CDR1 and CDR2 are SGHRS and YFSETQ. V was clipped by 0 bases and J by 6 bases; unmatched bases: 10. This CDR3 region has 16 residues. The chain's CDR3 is CASSLGDRGISSEAFF. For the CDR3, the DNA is TGCGCCAGCAGCTTGGGCGACAGGGGAATTAGCTCTGAAGCTTTCTTT. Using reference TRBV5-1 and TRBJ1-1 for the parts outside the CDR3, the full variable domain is KAGVTQTPRYLIKTRGQQVTLSCSPISGHRSVSWYQQTPGQGLQFLFEYFSETQRNKGNFPGRFSGRQFSNSRSEMNVSTLELGDSALYLCASSLGDRGISSEAFFGQGTRLTVV.

The DNA for the CDR3 is TGTGCCAGCAGGATGGGCATTAATGAGCAGTACTTC. Amino acid sequence: CASRMGINEQYF. This rearrangement joins TRBV12-3 or TRBV12-4 to TRBJ2-5; D call uncertain. V lost 6 bases to trimming and J lost 11 bases, with 16 bases between them. The CDR3 runs 12 residues.

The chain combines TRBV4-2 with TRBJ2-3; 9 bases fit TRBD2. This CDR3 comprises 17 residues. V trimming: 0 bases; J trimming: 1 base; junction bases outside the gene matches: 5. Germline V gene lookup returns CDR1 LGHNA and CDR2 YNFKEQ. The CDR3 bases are TGTGCCAGCAGCCAAGATCTAGCGGGGTGGGGCACAGATACGCAGTATTTT. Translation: CASSQDLAGWGTDTQYF.

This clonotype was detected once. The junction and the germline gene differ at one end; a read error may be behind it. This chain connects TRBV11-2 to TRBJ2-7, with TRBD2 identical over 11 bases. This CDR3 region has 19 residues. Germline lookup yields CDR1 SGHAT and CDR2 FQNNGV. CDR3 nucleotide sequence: TGTGCCGGCAGCTTAGATCCCGGGGGACTAGCGGCTATCTACTACGAGCAGTACTTC. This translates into CAGSLDPGGLAAIYYEQYF.